Listed below are T cell receptor beta chains from one sample, sequenced in a study of blood T cell repertoires in COVID-19. Libraries were prepared by immunoSEQ multiplex PCR; TCRdb keeps only in-frame clonotypes and omits some of them. The sample contains roughly 72,000 clones, around nine tenths of which appear only once. Sequencing was performed on peripheral blood. These receptors came from a human donor in a cohort sampled during active COVID-19. Both conserved end residues are part of each CDR3. The D gene is left open where the match is weak. Expanded clones get a size class; other rows say once, few or many, or leave the size out.

TRBD2	TRBJ2-7	.	TRBV18	TGTGCCAGCTCACCACTTCCCGGGGGGGGATACGAGCAGTACTTC	CASSPLPGGGYEQYF
.	TRBJ2-5	few	TRBV21-1	TGTGCCAGCGGGTACAGCTCGCAAGAGACCCAGTACTTC	CASGYSSQETQYF
.	TRBJ2-6	.	TRBV19	TGTGCCAGTACTGACCGGGTGACTGGGGCCAACGTCCTGACTTTC	CASTDRVTGANVLTF
.	TRBJ2-6	.	TRBV27	TGTGCCAGTGGGCTATCTGGGGCCAACGTCCTGACTTTC	CASGLSGANVLTF
.	TRBJ2-3	.	TRBV5-1	TGCGCCAGCAGACCACACAGCTCCACAGATACGCAGTATTTT	CASRPHSSTDTQYF
.	TRBJ2-6	.	TRBV7-2	TGTGCCAGCAGCTTAATTGCTACCGGGGCCAACGTCCTGACTTTC	CASSLIATGANVLTF
.	TRBJ1-3	.	TRBV5-1	TGCGCCAGCAGCTTGGGGCATACATCCTCTGGAAACACCATATATTTT	CASSLGHTSSGNTIYF
.	TRBJ1-1	few	TRBV9	TGTGCCAGCAGCGTGGGGCACACTGAAGCTTTCTTT	CASSVGHTEAFF
.	TRBJ2-7	.	TRBV29-1	TGCAGCGTTGCCGTGGGAGTGGCCTACGAGCAGTACTTC	CSVAVGVAYEQYF
TRBD1	TRBJ1-4	.	TRBV5-4	TGTGCCAGCAGCATTTCACAGGGGCCTAATGAAAAACTGTTTTTT	CASSISQGPNEKLFF
TRBD1	TRBJ2-7	.	TRBV2	TGTGCCAGCAGAGAGGGGACAGGCTCCTACGAGCAGTACTTC	CASREGTGSYEQYF
.	TRBJ2-5	once	TRBV3-1/TRBV3-2	TGTGCCAGCAGCCTAAGGGCTAGCCCAGAGACCCAGTACTTC	CASSLRASPETQYF
.	TRBJ2-3	.	TRBV9	TGTGCCAGCAGCCCCCGTAGCGGAAGCACAGATACGCAGTATTTT	CASSPRSGSTDTQYF
.	TRBJ1-2	.	TRBV6-6	TGTGCCAGCAGTTACTCGGGGCAGGGGACAAACTATGGCTACACCTTC	CASSYSGQGTNYGYTF
.	TRBJ1-2	.	TRBV5-1	TGCGCCAGTAAACAGGGCAGGTACGACTCCCAGAGTATAGGCTACACCTTC	CASKQGRYDSQSIGYTF
TRBD1	TRBJ2-7	.	TRBV18	TGTGCCAGCTCACCGGGACAGGGGAATTCCTACGAGCAGTACTTC	CASSPGQGNSYEQYF
TRBD1	TRBJ1-1	.	TRBV10-3	TGTGCCATCATAGACGACAGGGGAGGCACTGAAGCTTTCTTT	CAIIDDRGGTEAFF
.	TRBJ2-4	.	TRBV28	TGTGCCAGCAGTCCGCCGGGAAAAGCCAAAAACATTCAGTACTTC	CASSPPGKAKNIQYF
TRBD2	TRBJ2-1	once	TRBV27	TGTGCCAGCAGTTTGGAACTAGCGGCAAACAATGAGCAGTTCTTC	CASSLELAANNEQFF
.	TRBJ2-2	.	TRBV18	TGTGCCAGCTCACCCCTACGGCAGGCGAACACCGGGGAGCTGTTTTTT	CASSPLRQANTGELFF
.	TRBJ2-1	.	TRBV10-3	TGTGCCATCAGCGTACCTGGGCCCGGAAGGAAGGATGAGCAGTTCTTC	CAISVPGPGRKDEQFF
TRBD2	TRBJ2-7	.	TRBV3-1/TRBV3-2	TGTGCCAGCAGCCAAGCTTACGGACTAGCGGGAGCGGGCCCTAGTAAGCAGTACTTC	CASSQAYGLAGAGPSKQYF
TRBD1	TRBJ1-2	once	TRBV3-1/TRBV3-2	TGTGCCAGCAGTCGACCCGGGACAGGGGTATTTGGCTACACCTTC	CASSRPGTGVFGYTF
.	TRBJ1-1	.	TRBV6-5	TGTGCCAGCAGTCGACTCGCGGGGACTGAAGCTTTCTTT	CASSRLAGTEAFF
TRBD1	TRBJ2-5	.	TRBV2	TGTGCCAGCAGTCCGGACAGGGGCGGCCAAGAGACCCAGTACTTC	CASSPDRGGQETQYF
TRBD2	TRBJ2-1	.	TRBV19	TGTGCCAGTAGTATTCAGCGGGGGGCCGTATACAATGAGCAGTTCTTC	CASSIQRGAVYNEQFF
.	TRBJ2-3	.	TRBV29-1	TGCAGCGTTGAAGATCGTGGCAGGAGGGGCCACACAGATACGCAGTATTTT	CSVEDRGRRGHTDTQYF
TRBD1	TRBJ1-2	.	TRBV3-1/TRBV3-2	TGTGCCAGCAGCCAAGACGACAGGGTTAACCATGGCTACACCTTC	CASSQDDRVNHGYTF
TRBD2	TRBJ2-7	.	TRBV9	TGTGCCAGCAGCGCCCCACCGGGGGGGGGTGCCTACGAGCAGTACTTC	CASSAPPGGGAYEQYF
.	TRBJ1-6	.	TRBV3-1/TRBV3-2	TGTGCCAGCAGCCCCGGAGTAGCTTCTTCACCCCTCCACTTT	CASSPGVASSPLHF
.	TRBJ1-1	few	TRBV30	TGTGCCTGGAGTGCGGGGAGGATTCTCACTGAAGCTTTCTTT	CAWSAGRILTEAFF
.	TRBJ2-1	.	TRBV4-1	TGCGCCAGCAGCCATCCCGTGATTAGCTCCTACAATGAGCAGTTCTTC	CASSHPVISSYNEQFF
TRBD2	TRBJ2-1	once	TRBV27	TGTGCCAGCAGTCCGGGAGGTTTCACCTACAATGAGCAGTTCTTC	CASSPGGFTYNEQFF
.	TRBJ1-3	.	TRBV19	TGTGCCAGTAGCCCGCTCCAGGGTACTGGAAACACCATATATTTT	CASSPLQGTGNTIYF
TRBD1	TRBJ1-2	.	TRBV7-2	TGTGCCAGCAGCTTAGTATCGGACAGGGGGCTGAGGGGCTACACCTTC	CASSLVSDRGLRGYTF
TRBD2	TRBJ2-5	few	TRBV5-1	TGCGCCAGCAGCTTAACGCCTAGCGGGGGGGGATTCCGCCAAGAGACCCAGTACTTC	CASSLTPSGGGFRQETQYF
.	TRBJ2-7	few	TRBV7-3	TGTGCCAGCAGCGCCCCGGGGAGCGAGCAGTACTTC	CASSAPGSEQYF
TRBD2	TRBJ2-3	once	TRBV10-2	TGCGCCAGCAGTGATGGGGGCGGGAGGGCGGATACGCAGTATTTT	CASSDGGGRADTQYF
TRBD1	TRBJ2-7	.	TRBV10-1	TGCGCCAGCAGTCAGGGGGATACGAGGGGAGAAAGCGAGCAGTACTTC	CASSQGDTRGESEQYF
.	TRBJ1-2	.	TRBV29-1	TGCAGCGTTGGCAGGGAGGATGGCTACACCTTC	CSVGREDGYTF
.	TRBJ1-1	.	TRBV29-1	TGCAGCGTACAGCGGTTGTTGAACACTGAAGCTTTCTTT	CSVQRLLNTEAFF
TRBD1	TRBJ2-3	.	TRBV18	TGTGCCAGCTCCGGACAGGGTCCCACAGATACGCAGTATTTT	CASSGQGPTDTQYF
TRBD2	TRBJ2-3	.	TRBV30	TGTGCCTGGGCCGGGACTAGCGGGCGTGCAGATACGCAGTATTTT	CAWAGTSGRADTQYF
.	TRBJ2-2	.	TRBV9	TGTGCCAGCAGCCCTCACCTAGAGGGGGGACTATCGAACACCGGGGAGCTGTTTTTT	CASSPHLEGGLSNTGELFF
TRBD2	TRBJ2-2	.	TRBV19	TGTGCCAGTAGTAGGACTAGCGGGAGAACCGGGGAGCTGTTTTTT	CASSRTSGRTGELFF
.	TRBJ1-1	.	TRBV6-2/TRBV6-3	TGTGCCAGCAGTTATTCCCCCGTCCGCACTGAAGCTTTCTTT	CASSYSPVRTEAFF
TRBD2	TRBJ2-1	.	TRBV5-6	TGTGCCAGCAGCTCACGTCCCGGGACTAGCGGGAGGGCCTATGAGCAGTTCTTC	CASSSRPGTSGRAYEQFF
TRBD2	TRBJ2-7	.	TRBV7-2	TGTGCCAGCAGCTTGGTTGGAATCGGACTAGCGGGGGATTACGAGCAGTACTTC	CASSLVGIGLAGDYEQYF
TRBD1	TRBJ2-1	once	TRBV6-1	TGTGCCAGCAGTGATGGGGGGACAGGGTTGGATGAGCAGTTCTTC	CASSDGGTGLDEQFF